The 28 T cell receptor beta chains reported below all come from one sample, sequenced in a study of radiotherapy plus CTLA-4 blockade in lung cancer. Libraries were prepared by immunoSEQ multiplex PCR; TCRdb keeps only in-frame clonotypes and omits some of them. Altogether tens of thousands of clones are present, about 80% being singletons, with the ten largest covering roughly 9.7%. This material consisted of peripheral blood, taken from a patient treated with radiotherapy plus ipilimumab. These TCRs come from a human donor with non-small cell lung cancer who had a complete response to radiotherapy plus ipilimumab.

V gene TRBV6-5 combines with J gene TRBJ2-1; D perhaps matches TRBD2 (7 bases). Looked up from germline, CDR1 is MNHEY and CDR2 is SVGAGI. Deletions cut 8 bases from V and 9 bases from J, with 14 bases between. There are 12 residues in the CDR3. The chain's CDR3 is CASGGAYPEQFF. In DNA, the CDR3 is TGTGCCAGCGGGGGGGCCTATCCTGAGCAGTTCTTC.

V is TRBV4-1 and J is TRBJ2-6, with TRBD1 as a possible D gene (6 bases). Looked up from germline, CDR1 is MGHRA and CDR2 is YSYEKL. Trimming pared 0 bases from V and 0 bases from J, leaving 9 bases between. There are 17 residues in the CDR3. CDR3 in amino acids: CASSQENRASGANVLTF. CDR3 nucleotide sequence: TGCGCCAGCAGCCAAGAAAACAGGGCCTCTGGGGCCAACGTCCTGACTTTC.

The chain uses TRBV6-5 and TRBJ1-3; D unresolved. The CDR3 loop spans 14 amino acids. Germline V CDR1 and CDR2: MNHEY, SVGAGI. The ends were cut back, 6 bases at V and 2 bases at J, with 11 bases in the middle. CDR3 amino acids: CASSPAGPGNTIYF. For the CDR3, the DNA is TGTGCCAGCAGCCCAGCAGGACCTGGAAACACCATATATTTT.

Here the CDR3 DNA reads TGTGCTAGTGGTTCCGGACAGGGTAGGGGAGGAACAGATACGCAGTATTTT. This sequence encodes CASGSGQGRGGTDTQYF. The V and J genes are TRBV12-5 and TRBJ2-3; 8 bases fit TRBD1. Germline trimming cut 4 bases from V and 3 bases from J; bases unmatched to any gene: 12. Germline V lookup: CDR1 LGHNT, CDR2 FRNRAP. The CDR3 is 17 residues long.

This chain connects TRBV14 to TRBJ1-2; D unresolved. The CDR3 length is 13 residues. V shed 1 base and J shed 9 bases, with 12 bases lying between them. Germline CDR1 and CDR2: SGHDN and FVKESK. The CDR3 spells CASSQVRLGSYTF. CDR3 nucleotides: TGTGCCAGCAGCCAAGTTAGACTCGGGAGCTACACCTTC.

The chain employs TRBV27 and TRBJ2-1; 7 bases align to TRBD1. The V gene end was trimmed by 4 bases and the J gene end by 13 bases; junction bases not matched to a gene: 10. The CDR3 has 13 residues. Germline CDR1 reads MNHEY; CDR2 reads SMNVEV (reference sequence). The CDR3 nucleotides are TGTGCCAGCAGTTCTCCACAGGGGATCTCCCAGTTCTTC. Amino acids: CASSSPQGISQFF.

The V call is TRBV6-1, the J call TRBJ1-5; perhaps TRBD1 as D (6 bases). V was shortened by 6 bases and J by 0 bases, with 12 bases between the two germline ends. Germline CDR1 and CDR2: MNHNS and SASEGT. This CDR3 contains 15 residues. The CDR3 DNA reads TGTGCCAGCAGGCCAACAGGGAATAGCAATCAGCCCCAGCATTTT. Its translation is CASRPTGNSNQPQHF.

This clone was found once. The V and J genes are TRBV7-6 and TRBJ1-2, with 9 bases lining up with TRBD1. This CDR3 has 18 amino acids. V was pared by 1 base and J by 4 bases, with 13 bases of the junction left unmatched. Germline V gene lookup returns CDR1 SGHVS and CDR2 FNYEAQ. DNA for the CDR3: TGTGCCAGCAGCTTAGGGGCCGTAGGGACAGGGATCAGCTATGGCTACACCTTC. It yields the protein CASSLGAVGTGISYGYTF.

In nucleotides, the CDR3 is TGCGCCAGCAGCTTTTCCACAGATACGCAGTATTTT. Translation: CASSFSTDTQYF. The chain recombines TRBV5-1 with TRBJ2-3; D gene ambiguous. Deletions cut 2 bases from V and 2 bases from J, with 3 bases between. The germline gives CDR1 SGHRS, CDR2 YFSETQ. This CDR3 is 12 amino acids long.

The chain carries TRBV28 and TRBJ1-5; unclear D gene. V gave up 2 bases and J gave up 5 bases, with 13 bases separating them. The germline V gene has CDR1 MDHEN and CDR2 SYDVKM. CDR3 length equals 15 residues. The CDR3 protein is CASSLGSETHQPQHF. Here the CDR3 DNA reads TGTGCCAGCAGTTTAGGGTCAGAAACCCATCAGCCCCAGCATTTT.

This chain links TRBV7-2 with TRBJ1-4, with D uncertain. Trimming took 0 bases from V and 5 from J, leaving 7 bases between them. The CDR3 is 14 residues long. Germline values: CDR1 SGHTA, CDR2 FQGNSA. DNA for the CDR3: TGTGCCAGCAGCTTAGCGCATGAGAATGAAAAACTGTTTTTT. This codes for CASSLAHENEKLFF.

The rearrangement links TRBV5-6 to TRBJ1-5; TRBD1 agrees at 10 bases. J lost 7 bases, V lost 1 base, and 5 bases had no gene match. Germline values: CDR1 SGHDT, CDR2 YYEEEE. The CDR3 covers 15 residues. The CDR3 DNA follows: TGTGCCAGCAGCTTGAGACAGGGGGCCGGGCAGCCCCAGCATTTT. Protein sequence: CASSLRQGAGQPQHF.

V gene TRBV7-2 combines with J gene TRBJ1-6, with 7 bases that match TRBD1. The CDR3 consists of 15 residues. Germline V gene sequence: CDR1 SGHTA, CDR2 FQGNSA. The trim removed 3 bases at V and 8 bases at J, leaving 7 bases unmatched. The CDR3 coding sequence is TGTGCCAGCAGCTTCGGGACAGCTAGGGATTCACCCCTCCACTTT. This translates into CASSFGTARDSPLHF.

This clone turned up a few times. The J gene is TRBJ1-1, the V gene TRBV7-9; D is unresolved. V was trimmed by 0 bases and J by 3 bases, leaving 5 bases between them. From germline, CDR1 is SEHNR and CDR2 FQNEAQ (reference sequence). The CDR3 is made up of 13 amino acids. Here the CDR3 reads CASSLASYTEAFF. CDR3 coding DNA: TGTGCCAGCAGCTTAGCGTCGTACACTGAAGCTTTCTTT.

This chain joins TRBV6-6 and TRBJ1-5; TRBD1 is a possible D gene (5 bases). Trimming cost V 5 bases and J 7 bases, with 21 bases left between them. CDR1 and CDR2 (germline): MNHNY, SVGAGI (reference sequence). The CDR3 length is 16 residues. The CDR3, as DNA: TGTGCCAGCAGTCCGGGGGGTCGGAGGGTTGGACAGCCCCAGCATTTT. The encoded protein is CASSPGGRRVGQPQHF.

This chain connects TRBV30 to TRBJ2-3; D gene ambiguous. V lost 2 bases and J lost 4, with 10 bases in between. The CDR3 contains 13 residues. In germline, CDR1 is GTSNPN, CDR2 SVGIG (reference sequence). The CDR3 DNA is TGTGCCTGGAGTATGGGCCTTCCAGATACGCAGTATTTT. Its protein product is CAWSMGLPDTQYF.

The chain employs TRBV28 and TRBJ2-4; D gene unclear. The CDR3 sequence is 15 residues long. Germline assignment: CDR1 MDHEN and CDR2 SYDVKM. Deletions cut 5 bases from V and 1 base from J, with 12 bases between. The chain's CDR3 is CASSPGILAKNIQYF. Written as DNA, the CDR3 is TGTGCCAGCAGTCCTGGAATCCTGGCCAAAAACATTCAGTACTTC.

This clone appeared once. The rearrangement uses TRBV10-3 and TRBJ1-4, with a possible D match to TRBD1 (5 bases). The V end lost 5 bases, the J end lost 0 bases, and 10 bases lay between the germline ends. CDR1 is ENHRY, CDR2 SYGVKD, per germline. This CDR3 spans 15 amino acids. The DNA for the CDR3 is TGTGCCATCAGTAGCGGGACTGCAACTAATGAAAAACTGTTTTTT. Protein sequence: CAISSGTATNEKLFF.

The V gene is TRBV19, the J gene TRBJ2-1; no clear D. The CDR3 is 14 amino acids. CDR1 and CDR2 (germline): LNHDA, SQIVND (reference sequence). With 3 bases removed from V and 3 bases from J, the gap between germline ends came to 9 bases. DNA of the CDR3: TGTGCCAGTAGTATTGACACTAACTACAATGAGCAGTTCTTC. This codes for CASSIDTNYNEQFF. Combining the CDR3 with reference TRBV19 and TRBJ2-1 gives the whole variable domain DGGITQSPKYLFRKEGQNVTLSCEQNLNHDAMYWYRQDPGQGLRLIYYSQIVNDFQKGDIAEGYSVSREKKESFPLTVTSAQKNPTAFYLCASSIDTNYNEQFFGPGTRLTVL.

The count of this clone is one. The gene calls are TRBV7-2 and TRBJ2-5; 9 nucleotides line up with TRBD2. The CDR3 is 18 amino acids. Germline lookup yields CDR1 SGHTA and CDR2 FQGNSA. V lost 1 base, J lost 4 bases, and 13 bases stayed unmatched. CDR3 protein: CASSLGSAGGPGLETQYF. The CDR3 bases are TGTGCCAGCAGCTTAGGTTCGGCGGGAGGGCCAGGGTTAGAGACCCAGTACTTC.

The chain joins TRBV28 to TRBJ2-6; 13 bases line up with TRBD2. V was clipped by 4 bases and J by 4 bases; unmatched bases: 4. Per the germline V gene, CDR1 is MDHEN and CDR2 is SYDVKM. The CDR3 is made up of 17 amino acids. CDR3 sequence (DNA): TGTGCCAGCAGTTCCGGGACTAGCGGGACCGGGGCCAACGTCCTGACTTTC. Protein product: CASSSGTSGTGANVLTF. Drawing the rest from reference TRBV28 and TRBJ2-6, the complete variable domain is DVKVTQSSRYLVKRTGEKVFLECVQDMDHENMFWYRQDPGLGLRLIYFSYDVKMKEKGDIPEGYSVSREKKERFSLILESASTNQTSMYLCASSSGTSGTGANVLTFGAGSRLTVL.

This clone was recorded once. This chain joins TRBV5-1 and TRBJ1-1; D remains unclear. Trimming shortened V by 1 base and J by 1 base, and 5 bases separated the two germline ends. The germline V gene encodes CDR1 SGHRS and CDR2 YFSETQ. The CDR3 spans 13 residues. The CDR3, as DNA: TGCGCCAGCAGCTTGCAGGCGAACACTGAAGCTTTCTTT. Protein product: CASSLQANTEAFF.

The chain carries TRBV6-6 and TRBJ2-1; 9 nucleotides align to TRBD2. The germline CDR1 and CDR2 sequences are MNHNY and SVGAGI (reference sequence). The CDR3 totals 16 residues. V shed 0 bases and J 7 bases; nucleotides not matched to a gene: 7. Here the CDR3 DNA reads TGTGCCAGCAGTTACTCATTAGCGGGGGATCGGAATGAGCAGTTCTTC. It translates to CASSYSLAGDRNEQFF.

The chain is built from TRBV15 and TRBJ1-5; no reliable D call. CDR3 length: 13 amino acids. Germline V gene sequence: CDR1 LNHNV, CDR2 YYDKDF (reference sequence). Between the trimmed V and J ends, which lost 3 bases and 3 bases, there was a span of 6 bases. DNA of the CDR3: TGTGCCACCAGCAGCCAGGCCAATCAGCCCCAGCATTTT. Translated: CATSSQANQPQHF. Filled out from reference TRBV15 and TRBJ1-5, the complete variable domain reads DAMVIQNPRYQVTQFGKPVTLSCSQTLNHNVMYWYQQKSSQAPKLLFHYYDKDFNNEADTPDNFQSRRPNTSFCFLDIRSPGLGDTAMYLCATSSQANQPQHFGDGTRLSIL.

The chain links TRBV6-6 to TRBJ1-4; no firm D call. Germline V gives CDR1 MNHNY, CDR2 SVGAGI (reference sequence). The CDR3 spans 13 residues. V lost 10 bases and J lost 4, with 13 bases in between. The chain's CDR3 is CATVESLNEKLFF. CDR3 nucleotides: TGTGCCACTGTGGAAAGCCTTAATGAAAAACTGTTTTTT.

The chain uses TRBV4-1 and TRBJ2-2; D not resolved. The CDR3 spans 12 residues. V lost 1 base to trimming and J lost 6 bases, with 3 bases between them. The germline gives CDR1 MGHRA, CDR2 YSYEKL. In nucleotides, the CDR3 is TGCGCCAGCAGCCAAGTAGCCGGGGAGCTGTTTTTT. It encodes CASSQVAGELFF.

The V call is TRBV11-2, the J call TRBJ1-2, with D uncertain. The CDR3 is made up of 16 amino acids. Trimming took 1 base from V and 5 from J, leaving 17 bases between them. The germline V gene has CDR1 SGHAT and CDR2 FQNNGV. CDR3 bases: TGTGCCAGCAGCTTAGTGTATAAGGCAGAGGTTTATGGCTACACCTTC. This gives the protein CASSLVYKAEVYGYTF.

This chain connects TRBV9 to TRBJ1-3; D uncertain. V gave up 0 bases and J gave up 4 bases, with 20 bases separating them. The CDR3 is made up of 18 amino acids. CDR1 is SGDLS and CDR2 is YYNGEE in the germline V gene. The DNA of the CDR3 is TGTGCCAGCAGCGTAGGAATGGGCTGGGAAGCGGCGGGAAACACCATATATTTT. This codes for CASSVGMGWEAAGNTIYF.